The clone carrying this T cell receptor beta chain was picked up a small number of times. Libraries were prepared by immunoSEQ multiplex PCR; TCRdb keeps only in-frame clonotypes and omits some of them. This repertoire shows about 140,000 clones, around 90% found once; its top ten account for approximately 5.9%. This entry belongs to a study of T cell responses to AZD1222 COVID-19 vaccine. The CDR3 totals 12 residues. Germline V gives CDR1 SGHKS, CDR2 YYEKEE (reference sequence). Between the trimmed V and J ends, which lost 4 bases and 7 bases, there was a span of 8 bases. The sequenced sample was peripheral blood, obtained 28 days after the second AZD1222 dose. The J gene is TRBJ1-4, the V gene TRBV5-5; D is possibly TRBD1 (6 bases). This clonotype was sampled from an adult who received the AZD1222 COVID-19 vaccine. The CDR3 loop is CASSRGGEKLFF. The CDR3 DNA sequence: TGTGCCAGCAGCAGGGGGGGTGAAAAACTGTTTTTT.